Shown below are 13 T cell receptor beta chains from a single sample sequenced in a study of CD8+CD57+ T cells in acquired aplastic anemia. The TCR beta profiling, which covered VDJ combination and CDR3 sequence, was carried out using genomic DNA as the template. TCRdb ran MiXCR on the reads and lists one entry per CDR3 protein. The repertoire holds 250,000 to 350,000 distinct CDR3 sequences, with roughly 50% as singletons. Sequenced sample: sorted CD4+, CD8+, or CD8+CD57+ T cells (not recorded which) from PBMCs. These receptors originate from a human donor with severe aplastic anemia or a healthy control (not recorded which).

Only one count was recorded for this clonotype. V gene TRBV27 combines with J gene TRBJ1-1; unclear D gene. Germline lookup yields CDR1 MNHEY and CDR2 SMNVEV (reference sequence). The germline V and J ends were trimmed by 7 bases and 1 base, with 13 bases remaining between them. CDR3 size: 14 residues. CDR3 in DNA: TGTGCCAGCACTCTCCCGGGTCCGAACACTGAAGCTTTCTTT. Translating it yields CASTLPGPNTEAFF.

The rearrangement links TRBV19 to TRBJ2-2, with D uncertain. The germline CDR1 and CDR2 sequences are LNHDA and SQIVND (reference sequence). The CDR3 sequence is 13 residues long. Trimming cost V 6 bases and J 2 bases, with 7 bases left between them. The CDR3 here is CASRIINTGELFF. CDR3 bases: TGTGCCAGTAGGATTATTAACACCGGGGAGCTGTTTTTT.

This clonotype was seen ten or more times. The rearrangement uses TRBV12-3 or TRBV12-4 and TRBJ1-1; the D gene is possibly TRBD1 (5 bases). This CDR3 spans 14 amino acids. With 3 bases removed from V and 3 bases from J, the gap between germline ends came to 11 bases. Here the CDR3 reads CASSLRGADTEAFF. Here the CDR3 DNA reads TGTGCCAGCAGTTTGCGGGGCGCGGACACTGAAGCTTTCTTT.

The CDR3: CANPPRDSSYF. CDR3 DNA: TGTGCCAACCCCCCGAGGGACTCTTCGTATTTT. The V gene is TRBV7-2, the J gene TRBJ2-3; the D gene is possibly TRBD2 (6 bases). CDR1 and CDR2 (germline): SGHTA, FQGNSA. There are 11 residues in the CDR3. The V end was cut by 10 bases, the J end by 14 bases, with 19 bases between.

Here the CDR3 reads CASSRPEASGGSSYNEQFF. Written as DNA, the CDR3 is TGTGCCAGCAGCCGCCCCGAGGCTAGCGGGGGGAGCTCCTACAATGAGCAGTTCTTC. V usage is TRBV7-3 and J usage is TRBJ2-1, with 11 bases lining up with TRBD2. The CDR3 runs 19 residues. Looked up from germline, CDR1 is SGHTA and CDR2 is FQGTGA. With V trimmed by 5 bases and J by 0 bases, 12 bases remained unmatched.

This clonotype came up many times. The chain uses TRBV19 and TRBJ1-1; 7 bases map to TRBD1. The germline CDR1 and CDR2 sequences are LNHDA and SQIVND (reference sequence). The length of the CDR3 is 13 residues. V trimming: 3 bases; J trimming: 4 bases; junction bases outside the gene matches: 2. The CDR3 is CASSMGQLTEAFF. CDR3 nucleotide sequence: TGTGCCAGTAGTATGGGACAGCTCACTGAAGCTTTCTTT.

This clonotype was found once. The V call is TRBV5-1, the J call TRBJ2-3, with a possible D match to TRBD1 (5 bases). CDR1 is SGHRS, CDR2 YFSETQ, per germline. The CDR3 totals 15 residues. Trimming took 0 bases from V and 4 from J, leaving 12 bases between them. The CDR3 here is CASSLVSGLADTQYF. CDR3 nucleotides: TGCGCCAGCAGCTTGGTCTCAGGGTTGGCAGATACGCAGTATTTT.

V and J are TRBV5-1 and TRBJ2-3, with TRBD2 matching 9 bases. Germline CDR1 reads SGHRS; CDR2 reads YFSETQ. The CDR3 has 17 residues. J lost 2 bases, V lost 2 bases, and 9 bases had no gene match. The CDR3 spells CASSFGGGGGVTDTQYF. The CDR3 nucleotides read TGCGCCAGCAGCTTTGGCGGGGGGGGAGGGGTCACAGATACGCAGTATTTT.

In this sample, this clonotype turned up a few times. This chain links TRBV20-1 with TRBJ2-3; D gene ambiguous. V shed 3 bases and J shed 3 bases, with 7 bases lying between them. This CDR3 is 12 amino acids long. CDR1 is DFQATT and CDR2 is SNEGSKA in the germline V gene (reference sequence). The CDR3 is CSARVGTDTQYF. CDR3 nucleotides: TGCAGTGCTAGGGTTGGTACAGATACGCAGTATTTT.

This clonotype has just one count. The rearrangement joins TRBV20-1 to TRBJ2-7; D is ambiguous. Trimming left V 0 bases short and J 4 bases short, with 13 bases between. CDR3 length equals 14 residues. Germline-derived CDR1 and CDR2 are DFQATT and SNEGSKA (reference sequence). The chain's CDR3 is CSARDIGQDYEQYF. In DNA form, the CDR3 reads TGCAGTGCTAGAGATATAGGGCAGGATTACGAGCAGTACTTC.

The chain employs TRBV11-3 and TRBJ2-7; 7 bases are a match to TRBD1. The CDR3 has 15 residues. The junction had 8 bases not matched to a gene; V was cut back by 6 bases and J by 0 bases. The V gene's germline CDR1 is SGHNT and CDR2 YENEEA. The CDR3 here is CASSSRGHGSYEQYF. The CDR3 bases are TGTGCCAGCAGTTCGAGGGGGCACGGCTCCTACGAGCAGTACTTC.

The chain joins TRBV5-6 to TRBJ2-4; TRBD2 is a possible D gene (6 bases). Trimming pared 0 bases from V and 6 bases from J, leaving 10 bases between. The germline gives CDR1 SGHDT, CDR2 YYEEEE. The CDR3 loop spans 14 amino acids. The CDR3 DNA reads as TGTGCCAGCAGCTTGGTGGGGACTGGAAACATTCAGTACTTC. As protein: CASSLVGTGNIQYF.

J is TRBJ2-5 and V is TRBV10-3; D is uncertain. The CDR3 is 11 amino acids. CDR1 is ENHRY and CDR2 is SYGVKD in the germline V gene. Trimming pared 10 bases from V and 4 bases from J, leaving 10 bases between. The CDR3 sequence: CATGPGETQYF. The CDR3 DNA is TGTGCCACCGGCCCGGGAGAGACCCAGTACTTC.